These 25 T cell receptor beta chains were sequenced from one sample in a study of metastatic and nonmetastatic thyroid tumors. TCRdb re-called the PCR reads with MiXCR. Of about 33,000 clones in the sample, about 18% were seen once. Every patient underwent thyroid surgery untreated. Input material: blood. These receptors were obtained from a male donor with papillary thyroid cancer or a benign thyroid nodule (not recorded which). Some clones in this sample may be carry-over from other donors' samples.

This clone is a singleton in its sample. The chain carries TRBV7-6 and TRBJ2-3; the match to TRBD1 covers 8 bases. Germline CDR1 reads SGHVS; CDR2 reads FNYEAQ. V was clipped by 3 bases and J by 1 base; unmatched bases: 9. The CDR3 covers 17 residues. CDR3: CASSFPGEDRGTDTQYF. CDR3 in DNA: TGTGCCAGCAGCTTCCCTGGTGAGGACAGGGGCACAGATACGCAGTATTTT.

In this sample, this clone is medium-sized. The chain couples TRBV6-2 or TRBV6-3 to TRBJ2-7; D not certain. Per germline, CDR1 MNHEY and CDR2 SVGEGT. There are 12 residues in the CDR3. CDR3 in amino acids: CATRSTSYEQYF. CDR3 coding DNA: TGTGCGACCCGGTCCACCTCCTACGAGCAGTACTTC.

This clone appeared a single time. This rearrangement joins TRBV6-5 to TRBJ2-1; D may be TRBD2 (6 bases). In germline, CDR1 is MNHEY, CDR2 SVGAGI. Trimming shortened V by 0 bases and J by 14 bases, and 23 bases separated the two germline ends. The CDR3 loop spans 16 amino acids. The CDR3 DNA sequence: TGTGCCAGCAGTTACTCATTCAAAGGGACTTACAATGTGAAGTTCTTC. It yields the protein CASSYSFKGTYNVKFF.

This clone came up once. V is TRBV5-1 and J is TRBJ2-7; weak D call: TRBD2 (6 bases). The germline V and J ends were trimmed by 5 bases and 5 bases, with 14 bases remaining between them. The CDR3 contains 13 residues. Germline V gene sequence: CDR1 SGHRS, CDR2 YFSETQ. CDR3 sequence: CASRDNSGHEQYF. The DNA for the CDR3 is TGCGCCAGCAGGGATAATAGCGGCCACGAGCAGTACTTC.

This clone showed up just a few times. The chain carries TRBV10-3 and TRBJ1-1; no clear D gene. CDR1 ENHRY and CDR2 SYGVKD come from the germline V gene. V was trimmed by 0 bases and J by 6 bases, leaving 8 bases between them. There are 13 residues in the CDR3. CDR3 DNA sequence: TGTGCCATCAGTGAGTCCCGAGAGGCTGAAGCTTTCTTT. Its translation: CAISESREAEAFF.

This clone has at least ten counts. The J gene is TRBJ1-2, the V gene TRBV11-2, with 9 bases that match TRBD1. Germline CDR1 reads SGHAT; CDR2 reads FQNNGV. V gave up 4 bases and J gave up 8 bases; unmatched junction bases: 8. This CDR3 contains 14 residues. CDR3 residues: CASSSVGQGRGYTF. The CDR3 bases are TGTGCCAGCAGCTCAGTGGGACAGGGAAGAGGCTACACCTTC.

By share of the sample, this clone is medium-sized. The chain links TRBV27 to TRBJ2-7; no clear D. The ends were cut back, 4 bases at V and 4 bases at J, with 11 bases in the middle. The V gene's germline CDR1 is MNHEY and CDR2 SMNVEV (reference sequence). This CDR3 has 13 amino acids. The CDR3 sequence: CASSYQVSYEQYF. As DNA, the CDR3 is TGTGCCAGCAGTTATCAGGTATCATACGAGCAGTACTTC.

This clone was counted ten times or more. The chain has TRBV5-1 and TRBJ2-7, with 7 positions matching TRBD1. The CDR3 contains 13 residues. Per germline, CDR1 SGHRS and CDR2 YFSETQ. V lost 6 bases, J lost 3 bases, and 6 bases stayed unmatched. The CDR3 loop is CASTRDRDYEQYF. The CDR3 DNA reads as TGCGCCAGCACCCGGGACAGAGACTACGAGCAGTACTTC.

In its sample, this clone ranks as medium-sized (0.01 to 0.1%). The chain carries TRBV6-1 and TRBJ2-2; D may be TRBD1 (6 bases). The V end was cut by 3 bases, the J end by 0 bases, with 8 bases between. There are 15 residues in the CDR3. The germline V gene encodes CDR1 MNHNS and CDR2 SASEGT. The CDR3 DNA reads TGTGCCAGCAGTGAGTGGACAGCGAACACCGGGGAGCTGTTTTTT. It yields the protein CASSEWTANTGELFF.

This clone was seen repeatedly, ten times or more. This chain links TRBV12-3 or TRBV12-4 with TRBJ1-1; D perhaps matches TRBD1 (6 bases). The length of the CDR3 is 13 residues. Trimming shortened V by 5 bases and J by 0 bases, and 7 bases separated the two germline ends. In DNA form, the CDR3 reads TGTGCCAGCAGTGGGACACTGAACACTGAAGCTTTCTTT. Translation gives CASSGTLNTEAFF.

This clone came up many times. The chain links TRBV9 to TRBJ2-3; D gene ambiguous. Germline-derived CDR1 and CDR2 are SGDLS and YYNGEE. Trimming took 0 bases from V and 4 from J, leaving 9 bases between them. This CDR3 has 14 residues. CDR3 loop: CASSVDPGSDTQYF. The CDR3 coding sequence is TGTGCCAGCAGCGTAGACCCAGGCTCAGATACGCAGTATTTT.

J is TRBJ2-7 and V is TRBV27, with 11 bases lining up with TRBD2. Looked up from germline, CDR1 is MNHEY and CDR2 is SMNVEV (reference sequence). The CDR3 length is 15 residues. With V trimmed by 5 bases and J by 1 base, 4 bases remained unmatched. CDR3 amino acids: CASSTTSGRSYEQYF. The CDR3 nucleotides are TGTGCCAGCAGTACTACTAGCGGGAGATCCTACGAGCAGTACTTC.

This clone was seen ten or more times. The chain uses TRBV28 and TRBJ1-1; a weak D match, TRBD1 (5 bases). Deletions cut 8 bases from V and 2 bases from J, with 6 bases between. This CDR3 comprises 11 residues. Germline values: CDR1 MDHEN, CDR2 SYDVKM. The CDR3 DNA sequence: TGTGCCAGCGGGGCCAACACTGAAGCTTTCTTT. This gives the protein CASGANTEAFF.

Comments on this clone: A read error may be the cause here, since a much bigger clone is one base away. CDR3 DNA sequence: TGTGCCAGTAGAAAAAGGGCCCAGGGGAAGAACACTGAAGATTTCTTT. It specifies CASRKRAQGKNTEDFF. The rearrangement uses TRBV19 and TRBJ1-1; tentatively, D is TRBD1 (6 bases). Germline assignment: CDR1 LNHDA and CDR2 SQIVND (reference sequence). This CDR3 comprises 16 residues.

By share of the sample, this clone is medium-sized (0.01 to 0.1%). CDR3 in DNA: TGTGCCAGCAGTGAACCGGGGCCCGGGAACTATGGCTACACCTTC. Translation: CASSEPGPGNYGYTF. This chain joins TRBV6-1 and TRBJ1-2; a weak D match, TRBD1 (5 bases). This CDR3 is 15 amino acids long. V was pared by 2 bases and J by 2 bases, with 12 bases between. CDR1 and CDR2 from the germline V gene are MNHNS and SASEGT.

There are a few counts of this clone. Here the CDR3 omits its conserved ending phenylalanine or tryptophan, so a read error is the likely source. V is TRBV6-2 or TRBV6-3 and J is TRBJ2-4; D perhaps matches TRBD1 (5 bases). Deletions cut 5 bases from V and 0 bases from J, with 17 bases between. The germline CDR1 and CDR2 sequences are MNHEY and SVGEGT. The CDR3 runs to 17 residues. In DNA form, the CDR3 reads TGTGCCAGCAGTCGGTCGCAGGGCGTCGAAGCCAAAAACATTCAGTACCTC. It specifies CASSRSQGVEAKNIQYL.

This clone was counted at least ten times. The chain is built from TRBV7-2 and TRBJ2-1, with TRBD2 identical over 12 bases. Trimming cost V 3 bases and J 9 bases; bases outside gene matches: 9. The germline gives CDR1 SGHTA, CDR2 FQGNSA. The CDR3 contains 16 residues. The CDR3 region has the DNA TGTGCCAGCAGCTTCCTAGCGGGGGGGCCAACGCGTGAGCAGTTCTTC. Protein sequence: CASSFLAGGPTREQFF.

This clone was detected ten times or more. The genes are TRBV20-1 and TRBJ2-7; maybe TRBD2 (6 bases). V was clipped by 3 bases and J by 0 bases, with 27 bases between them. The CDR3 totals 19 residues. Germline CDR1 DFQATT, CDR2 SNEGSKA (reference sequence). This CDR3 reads CSARPIGGGSLGTSYEQYF. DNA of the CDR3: TGCAGTGCTAGGCCGATTGGTGGAGGGTCTCTAGGTACCTCCTACGAGCAGTACTTC.

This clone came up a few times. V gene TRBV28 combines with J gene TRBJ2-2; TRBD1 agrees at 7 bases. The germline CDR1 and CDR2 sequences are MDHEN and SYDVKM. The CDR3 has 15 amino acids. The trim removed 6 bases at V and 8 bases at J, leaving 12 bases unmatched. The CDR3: CASSPMTGFLGELFF. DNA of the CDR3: TGTGCCAGCAGCCCAATGACAGGGTTTCTGGGGGAGCTGTTTTTT.

The chain's CDR3 is CSARDYPDNEQFF. The CDR3 DNA reads as TGCAGTGCACGGGACTATCCCGACAATGAGCAGTTCTTC. This chain links TRBV20-1 with TRBJ2-1, with 7 bases that match TRBD2. Germline CDR1 reads DFQATT; CDR2 reads SNEGSKA (reference sequence). The CDR3 length is 13 residues. The J segment lost 5 bases and the V segment lost 6 bases, leaving 7 bases of the junction unmatched.

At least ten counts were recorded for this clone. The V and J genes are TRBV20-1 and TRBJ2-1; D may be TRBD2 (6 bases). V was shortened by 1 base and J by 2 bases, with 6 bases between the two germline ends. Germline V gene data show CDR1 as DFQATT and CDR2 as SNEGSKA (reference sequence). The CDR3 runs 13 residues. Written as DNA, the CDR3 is TGCAGTGCTAGAGCGGGGGCCTACAATGAGCAGTTCTTC. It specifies CSARAGAYNEQFF.

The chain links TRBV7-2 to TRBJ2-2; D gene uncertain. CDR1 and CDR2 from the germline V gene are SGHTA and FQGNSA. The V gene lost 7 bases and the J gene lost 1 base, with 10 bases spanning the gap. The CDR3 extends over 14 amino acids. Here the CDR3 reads CASKTHRNTGELFF. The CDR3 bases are TGTGCCAGCAAAACCCACCGGAACACCGGGGAGCTGTTTTTT.

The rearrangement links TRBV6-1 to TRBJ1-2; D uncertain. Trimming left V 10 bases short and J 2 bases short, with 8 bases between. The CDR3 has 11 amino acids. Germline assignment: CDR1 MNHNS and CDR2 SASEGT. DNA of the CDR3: TGTGCCACCACGGTGAACTATGGCTACACCTTC. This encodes CATTVNYGYTF.

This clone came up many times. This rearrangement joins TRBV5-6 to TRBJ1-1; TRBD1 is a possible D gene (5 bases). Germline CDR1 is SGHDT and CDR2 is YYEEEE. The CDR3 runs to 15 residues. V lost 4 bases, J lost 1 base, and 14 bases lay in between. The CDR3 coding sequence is TGTGCCAGCAGCCCCTGGGGAGGGGCGAACACTGAAGCTTTCTTT. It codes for CASSPWGGANTEAFF. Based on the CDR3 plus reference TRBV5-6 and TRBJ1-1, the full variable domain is DAGVTQSPTHLIKTRGQQVTLRCSPKSGHDTVSWYQQALGQGPQFIFQYYEEEERQRGNFPDRFSGHQFPNYSSELNVNALLLGDSALYLCASSPWGGANTEAFFGQGTRLTVV.

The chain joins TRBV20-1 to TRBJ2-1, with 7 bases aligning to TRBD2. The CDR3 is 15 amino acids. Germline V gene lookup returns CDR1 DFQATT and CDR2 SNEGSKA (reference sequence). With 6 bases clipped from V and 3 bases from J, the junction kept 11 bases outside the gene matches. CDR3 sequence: CSAPDFGGVYNEQFF. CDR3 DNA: TGCAGTGCCCCGGACTTTGGGGGGGTCTACAATGAGCAGTTCTTC.